The next 13 T cell receptor beta chains were all read from a single sample in a study of blood T cell repertoires in COVID-19. Sequencing used immunoSEQ multiplex PCR; TCRdb keeps in-frame clones, though not all of them. The table records around 190,000 clones, about 88% of them present only once. The sequenced sample consisted of PBMCs or T cells enriched from blood (not recorded which). The receptors stem from a woman aged 25 to 39 who had recovered from COVID-19.

This clone was observed a handful of times. The chain employs TRBV28 and TRBJ1-1, with 7 bases identical to TRBD1. Trimming removed 7 bases from V and 6 bases from J; junction bases left unmatched: 5. The CDR3 is made up of 12 amino acids. The germline gives CDR1 MDHEN, CDR2 SYDVKM. The CDR3 is CASKQGVAEAFF. The DNA of the CDR3 is TGTGCCAGCAAGCAGGGGGTCGCTGAAGCTTTCTTT.

This sequence joins TRBV7-2 and TRBJ2-5, with TRBD2 matching 10 bases. CDR1 is SGHTA and CDR2 is FQGNSA in the germline V gene. V lost 0 bases and J lost 4; bases outside the gene matches: 14. The CDR3 is 19 amino acids. This CDR3 reads CASSLAGLWSSGSRETQYF. The CDR3 bases are TGTGCCAGCAGCTTAGCTGGACTATGGTCTAGCGGGAGTCGAGAGACCCAGTACTTC.

J is TRBJ1-1 and V is TRBV3-1 (or the pseudogene TRBV3-2); D may be TRBD1 (6 bases). This CDR3 is built from 14 residues. V was cut by 4 bases and J by 14 bases, with 23 bases left in between. Germline V gene sequence: CDR1 LGHDT, CDR2 YNNKEL (reference sequence). The CDR3 here is CASSRNGGDTSTFF. The CDR3 DNA follows: TGTGCCAGCAGCCGTAACGGGGGGGACACCAGTACGTTCTTT.

The rearrangement links TRBV7-9 to TRBJ2-2; TRBD1 agrees at 7 bases. Germline V gene sequence: CDR1 SEHNR, CDR2 FQNEAQ (reference sequence). The CDR3 spans 13 residues. The junction had 3 bases not matched to a gene; V was cut back by 5 bases and J by 6 bases. The chain's CDR3 is CASSTGAPGELFF. The CDR3 DNA sequence: TGTGCCAGCAGCACAGGGGCGCCCGGGGAGCTGTTTTTT.

The chain joins TRBV16 to TRBJ1-2, with D perhaps TRBD1 (5 bases). V was cut by 5 bases and J by 6 bases, with 19 bases left in between. Germline V gives CDR1 KGHSY, CDR2 FQNENV. This CDR3 has 15 residues. CDR3 sequence (DNA): TGTGCCAGCAGCTTTCTAGGCGGGGGTACAAATGGCTACACCTTC. Its translation is CASSFLGGGTNGYTF.

The chain combines TRBV28 with TRBJ1-1, with a tentative D call TRBD1 (6 bases). The germline gives CDR1 MDHEN, CDR2 SYDVKM. Trimming cost V 3 bases and J 4 bases, with 18 bases left between them. The CDR3 loop spans 16 amino acids. Here the CDR3 reads CASSFQGPVGGTEAFF. The DNA of the CDR3 is TGTGCCAGCAGTTTCCAGGGGCCCGTTGGAGGCACTGAAGCTTTCTTT.

This clone occurred a few times. The chain uses TRBV11-2 and TRBJ2-3; 8 nucleotides agree with TRBD2. CDR1 is SGHAT and CDR2 is FQNNGV in the germline V gene. With 3 bases clipped from V and 1 base from J, the junction kept 3 bases outside the gene matches. The CDR3 extends over 15 amino acids. The CDR3 sequence is CASSFETSGTDTQYF. Here the CDR3 DNA reads TGTGCCAGCAGCTTTGAGACTAGCGGCACAGATACGCAGTATTTT.

The chain is built from TRBV28 and TRBJ1-1; TRBD1 aligns across 8 bases. The CDR3 is 16 residues long. Per the germline V gene, CDR1 is MDHEN and CDR2 is SYDVKM. The V gene end was trimmed by 1 base and the J gene end by 9 bases; junction bases not matched to a gene: 13. The CDR3 loop reads CASSLLAPDRARQAFF. DNA for the CDR3: TGTGCCAGCAGTTTATTGGCCCCGGACAGGGCACGACAAGCTTTCTTT.

This clone was picked up one time. V is TRBV19 and J is TRBJ1-1, with no clear D. V shed 2 bases and J shed 3 bases, with 13 bases lying between them. Per germline, CDR1 LNHDA and CDR2 SQIVND (reference sequence). The CDR3 length is 15 residues. DNA of the CDR3: TGTGCCAGTAGTATACAGGCCAATGGGTACACTGAAGCTTTCTTT. It codes for CASSIQANGYTEAFF.

This clone was detected a few times. The CDR3 bases are TGTGCCAGTACCACAGGGGCGAGCAATCAGCCCCAGCATTTT. Protein: CASTTGASNQPQHF. The rearrangement uses TRBV19 and TRBJ1-5; the match to TRBD1 covers 7 bases. The germline gives CDR1 LNHDA, CDR2 SQIVND (reference sequence). This CDR3 is 14 amino acids long. V was pared by 7 bases and J by 1 base, with 4 bases of the junction left unmatched.

This sequence joins TRBV19 and TRBJ1-1, with 7 bases that match TRBD1. The CDR3 runs 14 residues. Looked up from germline, CDR1 is LNHDA and CDR2 is SQIVND (reference sequence). V shed 5 bases and J 5 bases; nucleotides not matched to a gene: 8. CDR3 nucleotide sequence: TGTGCCAGTAGTCAGGACAGGCGAGGGACTGAAGCTTTCTTT. Translating it yields CASSQDRRGTEAFF. Variable domain in full (rest from reference TRBV19 and TRBJ1-1): DGGITQSPKYLFRKEGQNVTLSCEQNLNHDAMYWYRQDPGQGLRLIYYSQIVNDFQKGDIAEGYSVSREKKESFPLTVTSAQKNPTAFYLCASSQDRRGTEAFFGQGTRLTVV.

The chain recombines TRBV6-5 with TRBJ1-5; a weak D match, TRBD1 (5 bases). Germline V gene lookup returns CDR1 MNHEY and CDR2 SVGAGI. Trimming stripped 6 bases from V and 6 bases from J, with 9 bases between. This CDR3 contains 12 residues. The CDR3 is CASRTASQPQHF. The CDR3 region has the DNA TGTGCCAGCAGGACAGCAAGTCAGCCCCAGCATTTT.

This clone appeared a single time. The same CDR3 also results from other DNA sequences found in this sample. The chain combines TRBV2 with TRBJ1-1, with 8 positions matching TRBD1. Germline values: CDR1 SNHLY, CDR2 FYNNEI. The CDR3 is 13 residues long. J was trimmed by 5 bases and V by 6 bases; bases with no gene match: 5. The CDR3 sequence: CASRRQGNTEAFF. For the CDR3, the DNA is TGTGCCAGCAGGAGACAGGGGAATACTGAAGCTTTCTTT.